This TCR beta chain was retrieved from a study of T cells in Graves' hyperthyroidism and ophthalmopathy. RNA transcripts provided the source from which TCR beta CDR3 regions were amplified. A set of HTBI primers served as the primers for a first-round RT-PCR of the TCR CDR3. TCRdb passed the multiplex PCR reads through MiXCR, listing each CDR3 protein once. The data hold 500,000 to 650,000 distinct CDR3 sequences, with roughly 15% observed a single time. The sample holds many counts of this clonotype. The TCR comes from a woman aged 50 to 65 with Graves' ophthalmopathy. Material: blood.

In DNA, the CDR3 is TGCAGTGCTAGATGGAAGCCAGGGATGGGCTATGGCTACACCTTC. It yields the protein CSARWKPGMGYGYTF. This rearrangement joins TRBV20-1 to TRBJ1-2; D perhaps matches TRBD1 (5 bases). Trimming pared 2 bases from V and 4 bases from J, leaving 17 bases between. This CDR3 spans 15 amino acids. Germline V gene lookup returns CDR1 DFQATT and CDR2 SNEGSKA (reference sequence).